Presented here are 16 T cell receptor beta chains from one specimen sequenced in a study of CXCR3-negative and CXCR3-positive naive CD8 T cells (dated by TCRdb to between 2018 and 2020). The study at large found these results: TRB CDR3s from CXCR3-positive naive cells showed higher hydrophobicity (lower Kidera factor 4), lower energy, and higher strength and volume indices than CXCR3-negative naive cells.

The sequencer listed for this sample is NextSeq 550. The Human TCR Profiling Kit (MiLaboratory) was used to prepare UMI-labeled 5' RACE TRB cDNA libraries. TCRdb reprocessed the reads, so every CDR3 protein sequence counts as one entry and DNA is not shown. The sample's clone listing holds 65,000 to 75,000 distinct CDR3 sequences. 0.7% to 0.8% of the sample belongs to the ten largest clones. The antigens for these receptors are not known. Sequencing was carried out using naive CXCR3+ CD8+ T cells from blood. The cell subset or site label corresponds to: CD45RO-CCR7+CD27+CD95- naive CD8+ T cells expressing CXCR3 (TNR3+). The receptors here all came from a human donor in good health. Some clones in this sample may be carry-over from other donors' samples.

The chain carries TRBV20-1 and TRBJ2-7; TCRdb's assignment of TRBD2 cannot be checked, as there is no DNA. Germline CDR1 reads DFQATT; CDR2 reads SNEGSKA (reference sequence). The CDR3 consists of 17 residues. CDR3 sequence reads: CSARGGGTSLSSYEQYF.

The chain carries TRBV11-2 and TRBJ2-1; as DNA is missing, the TRBD2 call by TCRdb cannot be tested. The CDR3 length is 17 residues. Germline assignment: CDR1 SGHAT and CDR2 FQNNGV. The CDR3 here is CASSWGLAGGYGNEQFF.

CDR3 sequence reads: CASSPGMPQHF. V and J are TRBV6-6 and TRBJ1-5; TCRdb outputs TRBD1, but without DNA this stays unchecked. This CDR3 contains 11 residues. The germline V gene encodes CDR1 MNHNY and CDR2 SVGAGI (reference sequence).

The CDR3 loop is CASSYLGGATDTQYF. This chain uses TRBV7-9 with TRBJ2-3; the D call from TCRdb, TRBD1, cannot be confirmed without DNA. CDR3 length: 15 residues. Germline V gene lookup returns CDR1 SEHNR and CDR2 FQNEAQ (reference sequence).

The chain combines TRBV29-1 with TRBJ1-1; TCRdb's D call, TRBD1, is unchecked because there is no DNA. CDR1 and CDR2 from the germline V gene are SQVTM and ANQGSEA. The CDR3 covers 15 residues. Here the CDR3 reads CSVEATGGFLTEAFF.

This chain links TRBV12-3 or TRBV12-4 with TRBJ2-3; TCRdb's D call, TRBD1, is unchecked because there is no DNA. The CDR3 totals 16 residues. CDR3: CASSLGQETSTDTQYF.

The CDR3 reads CASSRSKVEETQYF. The genes are TRBV12-3 or TRBV12-4 and TRBJ2-5. The CDR3 spans 14 residues.

The chain is built from TRBV29-1 and TRBJ2-7; the D gene TCRdb calls, TRBD1, cannot be checked with no DNA. The CDR3 contains 15 residues. Germline values: CDR1 SQVTM, CDR2 ANQGSEA. CDR3 sequence: CSVEAAGGLPYEQYF.

This chain uses TRBV20-1 with TRBJ2-7; TCRdb reports TRBD1, a call that lacks DNA to check it against. The germline gives CDR1 DFQATT, CDR2 SNEGSKA (reference sequence). The CDR3 covers 21 residues. CDR3 region: CSASPGQGSAHLGKSAYEQYF.

This rearrangement joins TRBV27 to TRBJ2-1; the TCRdb D gene call, TRBD2, has no DNA to confirm it. CDR3 length: 14 residues. CDR1 MNHEY and CDR2 SMNVEV come from the germline V gene (reference sequence). The CDR3: CASKSGDSYNEQFF.

This chain joins TRBV3-1 and TRBJ2-2; there is no DNA to check the TCRdb D call of TRBD1. Germline CDR1 LGHDT, CDR2 YNNKEL (reference sequence). The CDR3 covers 19 residues. The CDR3 spells CASSHPIRYRDRDTGELFF. Variable domain in full (rest from reference TRBV3-1 and TRBJ2-2): DTAVSQTPKYLVTQMGNDKSIKCEQNLGHDTMYWYKQDSKKFLKIMFSYNNKELIINETVPNRFSPKSPDKAHLNLHINSLELGDSAVYFCASSHPIRYRDRDTGELFFGEGSRLTVL.

This chain links TRBV6-2 or TRBV6-3 with TRBJ2-3; as DNA is missing, the TRBD2 call by TCRdb cannot be tested. The CDR3 contains 20 residues. From germline, CDR1 is MNHEY and CDR2 SVGEGT. Here the CDR3 reads CASSYPTSGGADPSADTQYF.

This CDR3 is CASIPGGSGYEQFF. The rearrangement links TRBV27 to TRBJ2-1; TCRdb names TRBD1, which stays unverified in the absence of DNA. This CDR3 has 14 amino acids. Germline V CDR1 and CDR2: MNHEY, SMNVEV (reference sequence).

The rearrangement joins TRBV2 to TRBJ2-1; TCRdb names TRBD1, which stays unverified in the absence of DNA. This CDR3 spans 12 amino acids. Germline CDR1 SNHLY, CDR2 FYNNEI. The CDR3 reads CASKSGNNEQFF.

V and J are TRBV20-1 and TRBJ2-5. Germline CDR1 reads DFQATT; CDR2 reads SNEGSKA (reference sequence). The CDR3 has 13 residues. CDR3 loop: CSATDRVQETQYF.

V and J are TRBV5-5 and TRBJ1-2. The CDR3 consists of 17 residues. Germline V gene data show CDR1 as SGHKS and CDR2 as YYEKEE (reference sequence). CDR3 region: CASSLGENVRGLYGYTF.